This T cell receptor beta chain is from a study of identical twins. Germline values: CDR1 KGHSH, CDR2 LQKENI. Deletions cut 3 bases from V and 4 bases from J, with 12 bases between. The CDR3 sequence is 14 residues long. TCRdb fed the 5' RACE reads into MiXCR, producing one record per CDR3 protein. The data contain fewer than 900,000 distinct CDR3 sequences, 15% to 20% of them singletons. The sample also formed part of further work on T cells expressing NK-cell markers.

This sequence was found in a woman aged 18-29 years in good health. V is TRBV18 and J is TRBJ1-1, with D maybe TRBD1 (5 bases). Material: PBMCs. The DNA of the CDR3 is TGTGCCAGCTCACCCGCTCGGGGCGTCACTGAAGCTTTCTTT. Protein: CASSPARGVTEAFF.